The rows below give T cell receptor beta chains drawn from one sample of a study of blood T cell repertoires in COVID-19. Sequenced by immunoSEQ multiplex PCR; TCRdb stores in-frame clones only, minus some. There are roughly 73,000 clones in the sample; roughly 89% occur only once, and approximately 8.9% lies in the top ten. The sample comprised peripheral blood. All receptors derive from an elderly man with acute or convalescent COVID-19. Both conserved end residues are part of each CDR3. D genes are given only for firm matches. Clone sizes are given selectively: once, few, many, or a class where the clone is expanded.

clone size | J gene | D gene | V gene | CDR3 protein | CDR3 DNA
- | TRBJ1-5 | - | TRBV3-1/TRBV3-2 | CASSQVPGNQPQHF | TGTGCCAGCAGCCAGGTCCCGGGAAATCAGCCCCAGCATTTT
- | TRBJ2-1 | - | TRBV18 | CASSPYFNEQFF | TGTGCCAGCTCACCATATTTCAATGAGCAGTTCTTC
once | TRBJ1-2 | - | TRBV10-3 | CAISGGESGYTF | TGTGCCATCAGCGGTGGTGAGAGCGGCTACACCTTC
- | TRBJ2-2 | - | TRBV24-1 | CATSLGGRGNTGELFF | TGTGCCACCAGTCTAGGCGGTAGGGGGAACACCGGGGAGCTGTTTTTT
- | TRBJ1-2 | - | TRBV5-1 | CASSLGLAQGRDGYTF | TGCGCCAGCAGCTTGGGACTAGCCCAGGGTAGAGATGGCTACACCTTC
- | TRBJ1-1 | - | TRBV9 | CASSPGVTEAFF | TGTGCCAGCAGCCCAGGGGTTACTGAAGCTTTCTTT
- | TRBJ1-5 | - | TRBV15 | CATRVSGVVQPQHF | TGTGCCACCAGAGTATCGGGGGTGGTTCAGCCCCAGCATTTT
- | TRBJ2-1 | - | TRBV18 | CASSLSTEYNEQFF | TGTGCCAGCTCACTATCAACGGAGTACAATGAGCAGTTCTTC
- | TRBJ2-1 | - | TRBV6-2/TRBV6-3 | CASSRPPAAQGNEQFF | TGTGCCAGCAGCCGCCCCCCTGCCGCACAGGGAAATGAGCAGTTCTTC
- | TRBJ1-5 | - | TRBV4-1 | CASSQVSTKQSAQHF | TGCGCCAGCAGCCAAGTAAGTACAAAACAATCAGCCCAGCATTTT
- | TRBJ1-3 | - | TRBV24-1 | CATSLSRGGNTIYF | TGTGCCACCAGTCTTAGCCGGGGGGGAAACACCATATATTTT
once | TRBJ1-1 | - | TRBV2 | CASNNRVRGTEAFF | TGTGCCAGCAACAACAGGGTTCGTGGCACTGAAGCTTTCTTT
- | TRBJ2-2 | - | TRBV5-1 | CASSLESGDFTGELFF | TGCGCCAGCAGCTTGGAGTCAGGGGATTTCACCGGGGAGCTGTTTTTT
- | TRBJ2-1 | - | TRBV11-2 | CASSFRGNEQFF | TGTGCCAGCAGCTTCAGGGGAAATGAGCAGTTCTTC
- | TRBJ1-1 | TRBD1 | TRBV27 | CASSPTGVVGTEAFF | TGTGCCAGCAGTCCTACAGGGGTGGTAGGGACTGAAGCTTTCTTT
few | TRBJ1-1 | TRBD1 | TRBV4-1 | CASSPGQGNTEAFF | TGCGCCAGCAGCCCTGGACAGGGGAACACTGAAGCTTTCTTT
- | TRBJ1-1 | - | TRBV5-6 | CASSSKSTEAFF | TGTGCCAGCAGCTCCAAGAGCACTGAAGCTTTCTTT
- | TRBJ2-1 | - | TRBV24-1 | CAPQAGIYNEQFF | TGTGCCCCCCAAGCGGGTATCTACAATGAGCAGTTCTTC
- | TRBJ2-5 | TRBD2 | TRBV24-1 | CATSDGRGYQETQYF | TGTGCCACCAGTGATGGGCGGGGGTACCAAGAGACCCAGTACTTC
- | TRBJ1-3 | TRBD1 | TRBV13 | CASSLSRGRDTIYF | TGTGCCAGCAGCCTCTCCAGGGGGCGTGACACCATATATTTT